A selection of T cell receptor beta chains follows, all from one sample in a study of blood T cell repertoires in COVID-19. The data were produced by immunoSEQ multiplex PCR, yet TCRdb's version contains in-frame clones alone and is incomplete. The sample shows a few hundred thousand clones, approximately 83% of them seen only once. What was sequenced was peripheral blood. Receptors were obtained from an older woman with acute or convalescent COVID-19. Each CDR3 is given with its conserved first and last residue. D genes are given only for firm matches. Clone size is given for some rows only: seen once, a few or many times, or a class if the clone is expanded.

V gene	D gene	J gene	clone size	CDR3 DNA	CDR3 protein
TRBV2	TRBD1	TRBJ1-2	.	TGTGCCAGCAGTGAAGCCTGGCAGGGGGCGCTTGGCTACACCTTC	CASSEAWQGALGYTF
TRBV19	TRBD1	TRBJ1-5	.	TGTGCCAGTAGTATAGTCCCAGGGACAGACTCCAATCAGCCCCAGCATTTT	CASSIVPGTDSNQPQHF
TRBV6-5	.	TRBJ1-1	.	TGTGCCAGCAGTTACTCACAGACGAACACTGAAGCTTTCTTT	CASSYSQTNTEAFF
TRBV6-5	TRBD1	TRBJ1-1	.	TGTGCCAGCAGGGCGAGGACAGGGAGCACTGAAGCTTTCTTT	CASRARTGSTEAFF
TRBV3-1/TRBV3-2	.	TRBJ1-3	.	TGTGCCAGCAGCCAACGGAACACCATATATTTT	CASSQRNTIYF
TRBV12-3/TRBV12-4	.	TRBJ1-1	.	TGTGCCAGCAATCTACAGGTAAACACTGAAGCTTTCTTT	CASNLQVNTEAFF
TRBV3-1/TRBV3-2	TRBD1	TRBJ1-1	.	TGTGCCAGCAGGGCCACAGGGGGCTGGACTGAAGCTTTCTTT	CASRATGGWTEAFF
TRBV14	.	TRBJ2-5	.	TGTGCCAGCAGCCCCAGAGGGGTCCAGGGGGAGACCCAGTACTTC	CASSPRGVQGETQYF
TRBV3-1/TRBV3-2	TRBD1	TRBJ1-6	.	TGTGCCAGCAGCCAAGATGGCGGGACAGGATTTGATTCACCCCTCCACTTT	CASSQDGGTGFDSPLHF
TRBV6-1	.	TRBJ1-4	.	TGTGCCAGCAGTGAAGCGGGCAACCACTGGGAAAAACTGTTTTTT	CASSEAGNHWEKLFF
TRBV10-3	TRBD1	TRBJ2-6	few	TGTGCCGTCGGGACAGATGGGTCTGGGGCCAACGTCCTGACTTTC	CAVGTDGSGANVLTF
TRBV12-3/TRBV12-4	.	TRBJ2-7	.	TGTGCCAGCAGTTCATTAGGCGGCTACGAGCAGTACTTC	CASSSLGGYEQYF
TRBV5-1	.	TRBJ2-2	.	TGCGCCAGCCAGGATCCAGGGGGGCCCGGGGAGCTGTTTTTT	CASQDPGGPGELFF
TRBV7-3	.	TRBJ2-5	.	TGTGCCAGCAGCCCGGGACCATCAAGGGGGGAGACCCAGTACTTC	CASSPGPSRGETQYF
TRBV5-1	TRBD1	TRBJ2-7	.	TGCGCCAGCAGCCGAACAGGGGGCTTTTACTACGAGCAGTACTTC	CASSRTGGFYYEQYF
TRBV6-5	TRBD1	TRBJ1-2	.	TGTGCCAGCAGCCCCTGGACAGGGGGCGCGAAAGGCTACACCTTC	CASSPWTGGAKGYTF
TRBV5-8	.	TRBJ2-7	.	TGTGCCAGCAGCTCCGGGACACCCTACGAGCAGTACTTC	CASSSGTPYEQYF
TRBV2	TRBD1	TRBJ1-2	few	TGTGCCAGCAGTGCCGCTACAGGGGCCGGGCCTGGCTACACCTTC	CASSAATGAGPGYTF
TRBV18	.	TRBJ1-6	.	TGTGCCAGCTCACCCGCCACGGGGAATTCACCCCTCCACTTT	CASSPATGNSPLHF
TRBV12-3/TRBV12-4	TRBD1	TRBJ1-2	.	TGTGCCAGCAGCCGTGACAGGGCAGCTGGCTACACCTTC	CASSRDRAAGYTF
TRBV2	TRBD2	TRBJ2-5	.	TGTGCCAGCAGCCGTACTAGCGGCCAAGAGACCCAGTACTTC	CASSRTSGQETQYF
TRBV6-5	.	TRBJ1-4	few	TGTGCCAGCGGGAAGACAGCTTTTAATGAAAAACTGTTTTTT	CASGKTAFNEKLFF
TRBV6-5	.	TRBJ1-2	few	TGTGCCAGCAGACCGGGAGCTAACTATGGCTACACCTTC	CASRPGANYGYTF
TRBV18	.	TRBJ1-2	.	TGTGCCAGCTCACCACCATGGGGCGGCTACACCTTC	CASSPPWGGYTF
TRBV3-1/TRBV3-2	.	TRBJ2-5	.	TGTGCCAGCAGCCAAGCGGCGGGACTCCAGTACTTC	CASSQAAGLQYF
TRBV9	.	TRBJ2-5	.	TGTGCCAGCAGCGTAGGGTGGCGGAATCAAGAGACCCAGTACTTC	CASSVGWRNQETQYF
TRBV24-1	TRBD1	TRBJ2-2	.	TGTGCCACCAGGGGACAGGGCAGGAACACCGGGGAGCTGTTTTTT	CATRGQGRNTGELFF
TRBV6-5	.	TRBJ1-2	once	TGTGCCAGCTTTGTTGGGGCAGGTGGCTACACCTTC	CASFVGAGGYTF
TRBV28	TRBD1	TRBJ1-4	.	TGTGCCAGCAGTTTGTCAGGGGCAGGGGGCGGCGAAAAACTGTTTTTT	CASSLSGAGGGEKLFF
TRBV2	TRBD1	TRBJ1-1	.	TGTGCCAGCAGGTTTTCACAGGGGTCATACACTGAAGCTTTCTTT	CASRFSQGSYTEAFF
TRBV6-6	TRBD2	TRBJ2-1	.	TGTGCCAGCAGTCCTCTTCCTAAAGGAGCGGGGGGGCCTAATGAGCAGTTCTTC	CASSPLPKGAGGPNEQFF
TRBV5-5	.	TRBJ2-4	.	TGTGCCAGCAGCTTGGATCCAGGGGCCAAAAACATTCAGTACTTC	CASSLDPGAKNIQYF
TRBV30	.	TRBJ1-2	once	TGTGCCTGGAGTTCGGGGGATTGTGGCTACACCTTC	CAWSSGDCGYTF
TRBV5-1	.	TRBJ1-3	.	TGCGCCAGCAGCTTGTCAGGGGCCTCTGGAAACACCATATATTTT	CASSLSGASGNTIYF
TRBV5-1	.	TRBJ2-3	.	TGCGCCAGCAGCTTCCAGGTCAATCCAGATACGCAGTATTTT	CASSFQVNPDTQYF
TRBV6-5	.	TRBJ1-6	.	TGTGCCAGCAGTTACTCGAAGGGGACTCATAATTCACCCCTCCACTTT	CASSYSKGTHNSPLHF
TRBV3-1/TRBV3-2	TRBD1	TRBJ1-6	.	TGTGCCAGCAGCCACCCGACAGGGCTTAATTCACCCCTCCACTTT	CASSHPTGLNSPLHF
TRBV2	.	TRBJ1-5	.	TGTGCCAGCAGCCGACCGTGGACCCAGGGTGATCGCAATCAGCCCCAGCATTTT	CASSRPWTQGDRNQPQHF
TRBV7-2	.	TRBJ2-2	few	TGTGCCAGCAGCAGTACCAGGGTTTCCGGGGAGCTGTTTTTT	CASSSTRVSGELFF
TRBV20-1	TRBD2	TRBJ2-7	.	TGCAGTGCTGCCGCGGGGGGCGAGCAGTACTTC	CSAAAGGEQYF
TRBV6-2/TRBV6-3	TRBD1	TRBJ1-2	.	TGTGCCAGCAGTGACAGGGGGCCCTACTATGGCTACACCTTC	CASSDRGPYYGYTF
TRBV18	.	TRBJ2-7	.	TGTGCCAGCTCACCACGAGAGGCGGACGAGCAGTACTTC	CASSPREADEQYF
TRBV3-1/TRBV3-2	TRBD1	TRBJ2-3	.	TGTGCCAGCAGCCAAGCGGGACAGGGCTTACATACGCAGTATTTT	CASSQAGQGLHTQYF
TRBV2	.	TRBJ2-1	once	TGTGCCAGCAAAAGTGGCCTCCTTTATGAGCAGTTCTTC	CASKSGLLYEQFF
TRBV7-9	TRBD1	TRBJ2-3	.	TGTGCCAGCAGCTTATACACAGGGGGCACAGATACGCAGTATTTT	CASSLYTGGTDTQYF
TRBV10-2	.	TRBJ1-1	.	TGCGCCAGCAGTGAGTCCCCCTTGTCAGGAACTGAAGCTTTCTTT	CASSESPLSGTEAFF
TRBV2	.	TRBJ2-3	.	TGTGCCAGCAGTGCTGGCTCTCCGGATACGCAGTATTTT	CASSAGSPDTQYF
TRBV28	.	TRBJ1-2	.	TGTGCCAGCAGTTTATTACAGCTTAACTATGGCTACACCTTC	CASSLLQLNYGYTF
TRBV7-2	TRBD2	TRBJ2-1	.	TGTGCCAGCAGCTTCGTAGCGGGTGTCTACAATGAGCAGTTCTTC	CASSFVAGVYNEQFF
TRBV12-2	.	TRBJ1-5	.	TGTGCAAGTCGCTTAGTTGAAGGACAAGAGAATCAGCCCCAGCATTTT	CASRLVEGQENQPQHF
TRBV5-5	.	TRBJ2-1	.	TGTGCCAGCAGCTTGGAGGGGACATCCTACAATGAGCAGTTCTTC	CASSLEGTSYNEQFF
TRBV25-1	.	TRBJ1-2	.	TGTGCCAGCGGCAGAGGATTTGGCTACACCTTC	CASGRGFGYTF
TRBV5-6	.	TRBJ2-3	many	TGTGCCAGCAGCTCCCAGAACACAGATACGCAGTATTTT	CASSSQNTDTQYF
TRBV5-6	.	TRBJ1-1	.	TGTGCCAGCAGCTTGTGGGGGCTGGGAACTGAAGCTTTCTTT	CASSLWGLGTEAFF
TRBV2	.	TRBJ1-1	.	TGTGCCAGCAGTGAAGAACGAAGGGAGACTGAAGCTTTCTTT	CASSEERRETEAFF